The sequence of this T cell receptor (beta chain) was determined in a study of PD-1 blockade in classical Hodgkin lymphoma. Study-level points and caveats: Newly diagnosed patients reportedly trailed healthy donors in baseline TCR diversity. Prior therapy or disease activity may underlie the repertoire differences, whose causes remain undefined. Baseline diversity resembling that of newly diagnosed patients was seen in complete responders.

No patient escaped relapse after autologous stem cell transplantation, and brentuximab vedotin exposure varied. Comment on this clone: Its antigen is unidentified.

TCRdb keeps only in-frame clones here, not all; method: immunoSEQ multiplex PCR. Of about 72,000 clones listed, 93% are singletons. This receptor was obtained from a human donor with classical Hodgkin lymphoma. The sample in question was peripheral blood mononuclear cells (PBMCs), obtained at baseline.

The CDR3 DNA follows: TGTGCCTGGAGATGGACAGGGGATTCACCCCTCCACTTT. It specifies CAWRWTGDSPLHF. The chain employs TRBV30 and TRBJ1-6, with 9 bases matching TRBD1. The V gene's germline CDR1 is GTSNPN and CDR2 SVGIG (reference sequence). This CDR3 spans 13 amino acids. After removal of 3 bases from V and 8 bases from J, the junction contained 2 bases not matched to a gene.